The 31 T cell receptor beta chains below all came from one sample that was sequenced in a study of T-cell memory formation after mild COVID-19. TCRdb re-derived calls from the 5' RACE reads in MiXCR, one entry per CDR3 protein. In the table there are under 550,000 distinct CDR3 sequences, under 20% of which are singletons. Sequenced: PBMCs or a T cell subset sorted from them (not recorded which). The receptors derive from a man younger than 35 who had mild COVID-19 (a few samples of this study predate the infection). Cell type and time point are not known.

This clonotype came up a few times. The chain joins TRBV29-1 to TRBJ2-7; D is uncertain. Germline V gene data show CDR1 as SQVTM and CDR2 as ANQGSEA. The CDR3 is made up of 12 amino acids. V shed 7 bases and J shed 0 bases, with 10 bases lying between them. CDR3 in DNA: TGCAGCGCTGGGCCTAGCTCCTACGAGCAGTACGTC. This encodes CSAGPSSYEQYV.

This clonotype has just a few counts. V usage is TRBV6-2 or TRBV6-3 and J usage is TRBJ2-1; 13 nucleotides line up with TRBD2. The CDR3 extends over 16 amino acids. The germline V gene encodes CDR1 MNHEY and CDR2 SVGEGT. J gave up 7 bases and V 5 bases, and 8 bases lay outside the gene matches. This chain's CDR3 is CASSQPGLAGNNEQFF. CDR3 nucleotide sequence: TGTGCCAGCAGTCAACCGGGACTAGCGGGGAATAATGAGCAGTTCTTC.

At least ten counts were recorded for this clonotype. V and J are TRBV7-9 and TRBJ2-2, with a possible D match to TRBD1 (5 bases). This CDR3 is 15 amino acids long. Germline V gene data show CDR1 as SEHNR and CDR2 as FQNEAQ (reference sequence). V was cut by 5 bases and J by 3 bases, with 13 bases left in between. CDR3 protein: CASSRALGDTGELFF. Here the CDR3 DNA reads TGTGCCAGCAGCAGGGCATTAGGGGACACCGGGGAGCTGTTTTTT.

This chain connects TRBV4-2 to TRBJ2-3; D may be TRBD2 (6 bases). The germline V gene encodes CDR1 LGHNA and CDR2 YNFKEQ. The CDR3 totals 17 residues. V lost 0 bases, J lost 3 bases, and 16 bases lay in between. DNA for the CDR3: TGTGCCAGCAGCCAAGAATCCCGGACTATCATGACAGATACGCAGTATTTT. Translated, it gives CASSQESRTIMTDTQYF.

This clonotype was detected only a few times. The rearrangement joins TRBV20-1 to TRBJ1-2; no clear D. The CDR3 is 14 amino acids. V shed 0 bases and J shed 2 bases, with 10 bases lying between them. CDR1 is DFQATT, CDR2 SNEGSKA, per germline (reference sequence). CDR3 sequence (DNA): TGCAGTGCTAGAGATCCCGCTATAAACTATGGCTACACCTTC. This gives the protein CSARDPAINYGYTF.

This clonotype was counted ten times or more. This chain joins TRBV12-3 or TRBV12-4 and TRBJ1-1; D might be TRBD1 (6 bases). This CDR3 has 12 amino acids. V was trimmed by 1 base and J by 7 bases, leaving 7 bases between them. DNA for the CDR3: TGTGCCAGCAGTTTAGAGGGGGGTGAAGCTTTCTTT. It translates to CASSLEGGEAFF.

The CDR3 region is CASRSPLFTQFF. DNA for the CDR3: TGTGCCAGCAGGAGCCCCCTTTTCACGCAGTTCTTC. This sequence joins TRBV28 and TRBJ2-1; D unclear. Trimming stripped 6 bases from V and 12 bases from J, with 15 bases between. This CDR3 comprises 12 residues. Germline lookup yields CDR1 MDHEN and CDR2 SYDVKM.

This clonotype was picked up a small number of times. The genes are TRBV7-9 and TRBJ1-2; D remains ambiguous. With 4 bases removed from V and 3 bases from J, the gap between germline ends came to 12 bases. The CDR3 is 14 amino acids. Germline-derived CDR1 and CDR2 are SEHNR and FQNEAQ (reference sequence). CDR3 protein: CASSSTGSDYGYTF. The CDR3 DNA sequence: TGTGCCAGCAGCTCGACGGGGTCTGACTATGGCTACACCTTC.

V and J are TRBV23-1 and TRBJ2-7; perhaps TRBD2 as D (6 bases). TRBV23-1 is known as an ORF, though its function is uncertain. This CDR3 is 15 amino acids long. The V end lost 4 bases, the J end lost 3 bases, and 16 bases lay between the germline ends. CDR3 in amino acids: CASSPGRGALYEQYF. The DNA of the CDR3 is TGCGCCAGCAGTCCGGGACGCGGGGCCCTCTACGAGCAGTACTTC.

For the CDR3, the DNA is TGCAGCGTTGACGGCAGCTGGGGCACTGAAGCTTTCTTT. Translated: CSVDGSWGTEAFF. The chain carries TRBV29-1 and TRBJ1-1; D is uncertain. Germline V gene data show CDR1 as SQVTM and CDR2 as ANQGSEA. Trimming took off 3 bases at V and 4 bases at J, with 12 bases between the two ends. This CDR3 is built from 13 residues. Filled out from reference TRBV29-1 and TRBJ1-1, the complete variable domain reads SAVISQKPSRDICQRGTSLTIQCQVDSQVTMMFWYRQQPGQSLTLIATANQGSEATYESGFVIDKFPISRPNLTFSTLTVSNMSPEDSSIYLCSVDGSWGTEAFFGQGTRLTVV.

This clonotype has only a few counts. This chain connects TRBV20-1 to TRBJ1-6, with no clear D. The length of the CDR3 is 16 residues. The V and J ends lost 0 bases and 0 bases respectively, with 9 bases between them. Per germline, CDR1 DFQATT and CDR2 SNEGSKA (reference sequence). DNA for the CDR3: TGCAGTGCTAGAGATCGCCGAGGCTCCTATAATTCACCCCTCCACTTT. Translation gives CSARDRRGSYNSPLHF.

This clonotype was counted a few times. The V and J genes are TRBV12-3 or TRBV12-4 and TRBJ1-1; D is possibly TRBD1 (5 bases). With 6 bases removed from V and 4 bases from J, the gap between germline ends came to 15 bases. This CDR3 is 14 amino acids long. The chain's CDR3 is CASRGQGAGTEAFF. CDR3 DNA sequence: TGTGCCAGCAGGGGTCAGGGAGCGGGCACTGAAGCTTTCTTT.

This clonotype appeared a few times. Here the CDR3 reads CASSLSDRGLSGANVLTF. CDR3 coding DNA: TGTGCCAGCAGTCTTTCGGACAGGGGGCTTTCTGGGGCCAACGTCCTGACTTTC. The chain carries TRBV12-3 or TRBV12-4 and TRBJ2-6; 11 positions match TRBD1. After removal of 5 bases from V and 1 base from J, the junction contained 7 bases not matched to a gene. This CDR3 is built from 18 residues.

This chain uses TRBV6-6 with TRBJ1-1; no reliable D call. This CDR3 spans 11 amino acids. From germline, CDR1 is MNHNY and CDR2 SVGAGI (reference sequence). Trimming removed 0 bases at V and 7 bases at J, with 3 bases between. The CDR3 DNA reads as TGTGCCAGCAGTTACTCCCTTGAAGCTTTCTTT. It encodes CASSYSLEAFF.

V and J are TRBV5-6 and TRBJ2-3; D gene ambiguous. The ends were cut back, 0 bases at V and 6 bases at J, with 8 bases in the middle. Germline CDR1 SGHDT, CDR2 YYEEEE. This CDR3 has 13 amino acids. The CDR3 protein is CASSLGTHDTQYF. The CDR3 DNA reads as TGTGCCAGCAGCTTGGGTACTCATGATACGCAGTATTTT.

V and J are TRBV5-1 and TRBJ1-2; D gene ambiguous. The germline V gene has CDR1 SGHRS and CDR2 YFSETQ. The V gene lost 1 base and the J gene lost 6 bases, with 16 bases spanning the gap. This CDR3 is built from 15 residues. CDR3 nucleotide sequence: TGCGCCAGCAGCTTGTTCCCGGGTTCGTCGGATGGCTACACCTTC. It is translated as CASSLFPGSSDGYTF.

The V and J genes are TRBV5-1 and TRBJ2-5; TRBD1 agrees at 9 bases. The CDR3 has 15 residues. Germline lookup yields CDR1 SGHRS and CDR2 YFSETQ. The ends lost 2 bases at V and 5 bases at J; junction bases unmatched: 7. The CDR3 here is CASSFSPGTGETQYF. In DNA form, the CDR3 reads TGCGCCAGCAGCTTCAGTCCCGGGACAGGGGAGACCCAGTACTTC.

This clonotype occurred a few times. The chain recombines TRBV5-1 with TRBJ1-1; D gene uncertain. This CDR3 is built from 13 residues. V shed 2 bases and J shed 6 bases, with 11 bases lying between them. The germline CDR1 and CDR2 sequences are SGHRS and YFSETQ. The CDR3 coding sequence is TGCGCCAGCAGCTTCCCGGCGGGTGCTGAAGCTTTCTTT. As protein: CASSFPAGAEAFF.

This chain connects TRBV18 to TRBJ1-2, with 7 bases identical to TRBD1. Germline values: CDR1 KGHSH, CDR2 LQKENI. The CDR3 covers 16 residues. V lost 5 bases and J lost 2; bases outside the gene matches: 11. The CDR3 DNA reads TGTGCCAGCTCATCAATACAGGGGAGTTCGAACTATGGCTACACCTTC. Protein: CASSSIQGSSNYGYTF.

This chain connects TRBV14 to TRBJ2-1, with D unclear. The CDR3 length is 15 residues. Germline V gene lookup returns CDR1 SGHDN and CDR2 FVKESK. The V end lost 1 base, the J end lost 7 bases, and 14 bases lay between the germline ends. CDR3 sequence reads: CASSQGWLGENEQFF. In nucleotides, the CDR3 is TGTGCCAGCAGCCAAGGGTGGCTAGGAGAGAATGAGCAGTTCTTC. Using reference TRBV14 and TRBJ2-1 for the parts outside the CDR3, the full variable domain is EAGVTQFPSHSVIEKGQTVTLRCDPISGHDNLYWYRRVMGKEIKFLLHFVKESKQDESGMPNNRFLAERTGGTYSTLKVQPAELEDSGVYFCASSQGWLGENEQFFGPGTRLTVL.

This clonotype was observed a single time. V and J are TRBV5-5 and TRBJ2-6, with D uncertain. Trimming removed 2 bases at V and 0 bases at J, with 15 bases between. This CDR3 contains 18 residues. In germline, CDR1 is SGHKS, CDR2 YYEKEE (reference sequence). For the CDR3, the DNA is TGTGCCAGCAGCTTAGGGCCCGGACCGGACTCTGGGGCCAACGTCCTGACTTTC. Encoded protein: CASSLGPGPDSGANVLTF. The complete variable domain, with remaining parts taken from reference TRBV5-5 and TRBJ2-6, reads DAGVTQSPTHLIKTRGQQVTLRCSPISGHKSVSWYQQVLGQGPQFIFQYYEKEERGRGNFPDRFSARQFPNYSSELNVNALLLGDSALYLCASSLGPGPDSGANVLTFGAGSRLTVL.

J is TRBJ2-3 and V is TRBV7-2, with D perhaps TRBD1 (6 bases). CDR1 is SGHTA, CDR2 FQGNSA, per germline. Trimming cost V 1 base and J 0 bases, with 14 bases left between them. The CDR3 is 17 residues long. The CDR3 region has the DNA TGTGCCAGCAGCTTAGTAGTACAGGGCCCTAGCACAGATACGCAGTATTTT. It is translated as CASSLVVQGPSTDTQYF.

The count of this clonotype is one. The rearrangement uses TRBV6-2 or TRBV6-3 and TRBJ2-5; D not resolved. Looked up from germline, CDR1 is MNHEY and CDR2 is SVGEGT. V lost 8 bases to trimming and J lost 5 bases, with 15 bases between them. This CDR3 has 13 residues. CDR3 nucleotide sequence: TGTGCCAGCCGACACGTACCAAGGGAGACCCAGTACTTC. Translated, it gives CASRHVPRETQYF.

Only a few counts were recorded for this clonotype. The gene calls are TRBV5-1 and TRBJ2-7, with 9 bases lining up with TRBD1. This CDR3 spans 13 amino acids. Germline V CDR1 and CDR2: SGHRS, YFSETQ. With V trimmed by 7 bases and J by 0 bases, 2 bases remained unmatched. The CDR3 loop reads CASATGGSYEQYF. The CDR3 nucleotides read TGCGCCAGCGCGACAGGGGGCTCCTACGAGCAGTACTTC.

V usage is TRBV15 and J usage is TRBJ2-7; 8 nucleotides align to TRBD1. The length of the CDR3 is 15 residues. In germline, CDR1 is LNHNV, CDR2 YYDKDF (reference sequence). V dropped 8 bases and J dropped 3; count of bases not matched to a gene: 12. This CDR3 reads CATSPGTGGGYEQYV. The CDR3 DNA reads TGTGCCACCTCACCTGGGACAGGAGGGGGCTACGAGCAGTACGTC.

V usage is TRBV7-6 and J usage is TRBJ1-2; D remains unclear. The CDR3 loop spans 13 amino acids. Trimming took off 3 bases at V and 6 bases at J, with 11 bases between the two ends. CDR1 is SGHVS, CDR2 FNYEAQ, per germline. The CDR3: CASSFPGRDGYTF. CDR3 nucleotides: TGTGCCAGCAGCTTCCCGGGGAGGGATGGCTACACCTTC. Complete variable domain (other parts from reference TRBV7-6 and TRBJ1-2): GAGVSQSPRYKVTKRGQDVALRCDPISGHVSLYWYRQALGQGPEFLTYFNYEAQQDKSGLPNDRFSAERPEGSISTLTIQRTEQRDSAMYRCASSFPGRDGYTFGSGTRLTVV.

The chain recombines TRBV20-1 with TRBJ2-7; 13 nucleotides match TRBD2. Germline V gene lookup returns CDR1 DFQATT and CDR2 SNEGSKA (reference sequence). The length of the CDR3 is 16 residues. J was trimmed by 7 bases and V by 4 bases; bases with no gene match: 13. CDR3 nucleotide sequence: TGCAGTGCTACCGGACTAGCGGGGGTCGGTCCGGGGGAGCAGTACTTC. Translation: CSATGLAGVGPGEQYF.

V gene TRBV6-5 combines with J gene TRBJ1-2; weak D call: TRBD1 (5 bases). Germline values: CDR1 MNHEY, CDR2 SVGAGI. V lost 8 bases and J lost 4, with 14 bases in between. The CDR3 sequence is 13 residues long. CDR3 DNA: TGTGCCAGCCGGGCGGGGGGTCTCTATGGCTACACCTTC. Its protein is CASRAGGLYGYTF.

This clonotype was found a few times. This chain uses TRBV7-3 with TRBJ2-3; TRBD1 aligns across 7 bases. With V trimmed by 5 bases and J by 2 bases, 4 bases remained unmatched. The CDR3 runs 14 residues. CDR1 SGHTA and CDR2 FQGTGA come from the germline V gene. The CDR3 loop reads CASSKTGSTDTQYF. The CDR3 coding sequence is TGTGCCAGCAGCAAGACAGGGTCCACAGATACGCAGTATTTT.

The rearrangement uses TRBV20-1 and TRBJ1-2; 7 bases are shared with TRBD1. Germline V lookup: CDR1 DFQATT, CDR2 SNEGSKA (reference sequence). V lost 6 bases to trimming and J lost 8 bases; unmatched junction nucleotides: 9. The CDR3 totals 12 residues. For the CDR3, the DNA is TGCAGTGCCCCACAGGGGAGGGAGGGCTACACCTTC. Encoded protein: CSAPQGREGYTF.

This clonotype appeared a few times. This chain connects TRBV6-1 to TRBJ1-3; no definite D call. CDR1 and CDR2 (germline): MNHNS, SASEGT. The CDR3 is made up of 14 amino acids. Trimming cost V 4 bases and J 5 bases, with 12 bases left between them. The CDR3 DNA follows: TGTGCCAGCAGTGCCGGTGAAGTGAGAAACACCATATATTTT. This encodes CASSAGEVRNTIYF.